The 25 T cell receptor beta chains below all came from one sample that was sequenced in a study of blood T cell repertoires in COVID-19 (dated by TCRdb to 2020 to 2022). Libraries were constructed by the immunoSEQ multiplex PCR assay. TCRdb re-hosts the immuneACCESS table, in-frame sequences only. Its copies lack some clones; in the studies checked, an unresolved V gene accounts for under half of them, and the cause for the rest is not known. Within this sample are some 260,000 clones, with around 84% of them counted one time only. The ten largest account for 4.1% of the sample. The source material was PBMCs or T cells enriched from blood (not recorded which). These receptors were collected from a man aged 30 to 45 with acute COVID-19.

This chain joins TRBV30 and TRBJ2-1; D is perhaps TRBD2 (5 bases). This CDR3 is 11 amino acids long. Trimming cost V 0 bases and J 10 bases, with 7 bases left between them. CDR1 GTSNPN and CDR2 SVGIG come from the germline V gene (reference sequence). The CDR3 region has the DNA TGTGCCTGGAGTGTACGACTAGAGCAGTTCTTC. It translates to CAWSVRLEQFF.

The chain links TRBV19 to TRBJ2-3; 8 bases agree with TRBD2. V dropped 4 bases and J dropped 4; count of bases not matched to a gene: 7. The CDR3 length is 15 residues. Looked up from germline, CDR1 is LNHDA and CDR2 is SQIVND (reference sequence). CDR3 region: CASSKGLGAADTQYF. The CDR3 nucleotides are TGTGCCAGTAGTAAGGGACTAGGGGCAGCAGATACGCAGTATTTT.

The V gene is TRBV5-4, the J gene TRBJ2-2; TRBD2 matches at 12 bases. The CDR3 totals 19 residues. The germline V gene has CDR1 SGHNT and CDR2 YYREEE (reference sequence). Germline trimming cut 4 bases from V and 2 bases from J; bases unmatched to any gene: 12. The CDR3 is CASSLGVLAGGLNTGELFF. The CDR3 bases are TGTGCCAGCAGCCTTGGGGTCCTAGCGGGGGGGCTTAACACCGGGGAGCTGTTTTTT.

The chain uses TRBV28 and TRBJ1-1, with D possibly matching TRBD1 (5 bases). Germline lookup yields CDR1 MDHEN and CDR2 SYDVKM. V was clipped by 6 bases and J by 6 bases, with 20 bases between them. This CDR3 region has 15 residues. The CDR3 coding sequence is TGTGCCAGCAGGCCGCGGGACCTCCCTCGGGCTGAAGCTTTCTTT. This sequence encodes CASRPRDLPRAEAFF.

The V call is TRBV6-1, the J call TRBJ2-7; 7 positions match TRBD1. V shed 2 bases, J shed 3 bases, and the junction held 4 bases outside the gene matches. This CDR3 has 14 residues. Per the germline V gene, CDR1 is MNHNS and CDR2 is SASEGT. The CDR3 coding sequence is TGTGCCAGCAGTGAAAGACAGGGTCACTACGAGCAGTACGTC. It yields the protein CASSERQGHYEQYV.

The CDR3 nucleotides are TGTGCCAGCAGCTTATCCGACAGCTACACTGAAGCTTTCTTT. Its protein is CASSLSDSYTEAFF. V is TRBV7-9 and J is TRBJ1-1, with D tentatively TRBD1 (5 bases). The CDR3 runs to 14 residues. V was pared by 2 bases and J by 3 bases, with 10 bases between. Germline CDR1 reads SEHNR; CDR2 reads FQNEAQ (reference sequence).

CDR3 protein: CASSLQGSGANVLTF. CDR3 nucleotide sequence: TGTGCCAGCAGCCTTCAGGGCTCTGGGGCCAACGTCCTGACTTTC. The gene calls are TRBV6-5 and TRBJ2-6; maybe TRBD1 (5 bases). The germline gives CDR1 MNHEY, CDR2 SVGAGI. Trimming left V 6 bases short and J 0 bases short, with 9 bases between. This CDR3 contains 15 residues.

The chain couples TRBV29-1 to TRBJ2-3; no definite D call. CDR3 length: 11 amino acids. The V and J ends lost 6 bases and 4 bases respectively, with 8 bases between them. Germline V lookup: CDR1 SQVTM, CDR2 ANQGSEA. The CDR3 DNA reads TGCAGCGTGGCTCGTTCAGATACGCAGTATTTT. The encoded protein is CSVARSDTQYF.

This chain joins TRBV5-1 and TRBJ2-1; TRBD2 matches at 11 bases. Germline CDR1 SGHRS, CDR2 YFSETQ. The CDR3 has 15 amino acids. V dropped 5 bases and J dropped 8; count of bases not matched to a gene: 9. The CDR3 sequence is CASRLGTSGGYEQFF. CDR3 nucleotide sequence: TGCGCCAGCAGGCTTGGCACTAGCGGGGGCTATGAGCAGTTCTTC.

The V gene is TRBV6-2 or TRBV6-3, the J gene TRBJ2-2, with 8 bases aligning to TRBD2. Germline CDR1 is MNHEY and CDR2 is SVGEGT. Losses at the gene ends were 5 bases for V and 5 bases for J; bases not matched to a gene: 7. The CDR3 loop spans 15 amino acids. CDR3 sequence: CASSPGGDLTGELFF. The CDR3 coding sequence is TGTGCCAGCAGTCCGGGGGGGGACCTTACCGGGGAGCTGTTTTTT.

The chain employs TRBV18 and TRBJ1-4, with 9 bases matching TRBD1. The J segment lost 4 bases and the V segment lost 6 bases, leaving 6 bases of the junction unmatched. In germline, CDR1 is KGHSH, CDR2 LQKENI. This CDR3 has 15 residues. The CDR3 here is CASSPNRGLNEKLFF. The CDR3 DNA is TGTGCCAGCTCGCCCAACAGGGGGCTTAATGAAAAACTGTTTTTT. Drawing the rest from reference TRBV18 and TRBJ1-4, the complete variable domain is NAGVMQNPRHLVRRRGQEARLRCSPMKGHSHVYWYRQLPEEGLKFMVYLQKENIIDESGMPKERFSAEFPKEGPSILRIQQVVRGDSAAYFCASSPNRGLNEKLFFGSGTQLSVL.

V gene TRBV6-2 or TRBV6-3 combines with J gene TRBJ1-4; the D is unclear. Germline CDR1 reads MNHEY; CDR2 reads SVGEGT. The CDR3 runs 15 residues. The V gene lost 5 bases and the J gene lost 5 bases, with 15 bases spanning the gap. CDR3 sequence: CASSPYSGGNEKLFF. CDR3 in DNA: TGTGCCAGCAGTCCCTACAGCGGAGGGAATGAAAAACTGTTTTTT.

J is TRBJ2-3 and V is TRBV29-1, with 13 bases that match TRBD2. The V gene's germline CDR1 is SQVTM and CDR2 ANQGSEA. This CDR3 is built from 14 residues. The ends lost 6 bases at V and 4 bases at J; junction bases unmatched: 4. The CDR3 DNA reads TGCAGCGTCACGACTAGCGGGGGGCCAGATACGCAGTATTTT. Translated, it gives CSVTTSGGPDTQYF.

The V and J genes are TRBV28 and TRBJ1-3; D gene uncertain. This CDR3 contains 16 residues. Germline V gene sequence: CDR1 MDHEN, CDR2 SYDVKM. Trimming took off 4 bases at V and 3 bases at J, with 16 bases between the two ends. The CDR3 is CASSSVRVGFGNTIYF. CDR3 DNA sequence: TGTGCCAGCAGTTCGGTCCGGGTGGGTTTTGGAAACACCATATATTTT.

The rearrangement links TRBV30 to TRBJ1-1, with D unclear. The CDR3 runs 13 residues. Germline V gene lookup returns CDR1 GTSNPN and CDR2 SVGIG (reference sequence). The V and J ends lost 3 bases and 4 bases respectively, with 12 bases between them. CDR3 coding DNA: TGTGCCTGGAGCCGTTCAGGTTTCACTGAAGCTTTCTTT. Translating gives CAWSRSGFTEAFF.

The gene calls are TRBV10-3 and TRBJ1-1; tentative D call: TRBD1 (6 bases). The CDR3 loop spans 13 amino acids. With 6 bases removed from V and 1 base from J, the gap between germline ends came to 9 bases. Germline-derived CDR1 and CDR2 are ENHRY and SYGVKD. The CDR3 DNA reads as TGTGCCATCAGAAAACAGGGGAACACTGAAGCTTTCTTT. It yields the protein CAIRKQGNTEAFF.

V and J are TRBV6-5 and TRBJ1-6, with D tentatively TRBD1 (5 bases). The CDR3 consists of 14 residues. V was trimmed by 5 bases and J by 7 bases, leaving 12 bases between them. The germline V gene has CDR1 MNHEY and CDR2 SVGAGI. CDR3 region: CASSTGGRNSPLHF. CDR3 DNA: TGTGCCAGCAGTACGGGGGGGAGAAATTCACCCCTCCACTTT.

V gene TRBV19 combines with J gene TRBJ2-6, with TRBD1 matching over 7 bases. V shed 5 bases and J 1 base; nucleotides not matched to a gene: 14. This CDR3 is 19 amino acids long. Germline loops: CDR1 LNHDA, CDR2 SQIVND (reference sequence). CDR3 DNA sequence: TGTGCCAGTAGTCTCATAGGTAGACAGGGCCGGTCTGGGGCCAACGTCCTGACTTTC. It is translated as CASSLIGRQGRSGANVLTF.

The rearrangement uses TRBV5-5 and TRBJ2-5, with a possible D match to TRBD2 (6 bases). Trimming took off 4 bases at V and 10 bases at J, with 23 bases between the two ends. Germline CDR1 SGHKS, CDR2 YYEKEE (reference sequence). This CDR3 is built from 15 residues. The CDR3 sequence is CASSMDPGHPRDQYF. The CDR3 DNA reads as TGTGCCAGCAGCATGGACCCGGGCCACCCGCGGGACCAGTACTTC.

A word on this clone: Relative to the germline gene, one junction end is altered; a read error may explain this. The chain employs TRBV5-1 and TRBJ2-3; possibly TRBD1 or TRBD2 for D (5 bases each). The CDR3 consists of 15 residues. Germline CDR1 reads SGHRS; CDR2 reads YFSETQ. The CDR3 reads CASSLRGIITDTQYF. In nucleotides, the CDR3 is TGTGCCAGCAGCTTGAGGGGCATCATCACAGATACGCAGTATTTT.

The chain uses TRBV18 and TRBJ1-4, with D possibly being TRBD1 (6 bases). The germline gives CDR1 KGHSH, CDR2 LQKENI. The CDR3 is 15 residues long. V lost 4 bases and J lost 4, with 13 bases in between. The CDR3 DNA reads TGTGCCAGCTCACGAGATGACAGGAGTAATGAAAAACTGTTTTTT. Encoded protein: CASSRDDRSNEKLFF.

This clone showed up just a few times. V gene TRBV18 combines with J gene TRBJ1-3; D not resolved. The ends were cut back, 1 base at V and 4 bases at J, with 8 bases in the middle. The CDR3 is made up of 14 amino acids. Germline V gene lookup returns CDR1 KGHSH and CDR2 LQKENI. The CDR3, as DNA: TGTGCCAGCTCACCACATCCAGAAGGAAACACCATATATTTT. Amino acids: CASSPHPEGNTIYF.

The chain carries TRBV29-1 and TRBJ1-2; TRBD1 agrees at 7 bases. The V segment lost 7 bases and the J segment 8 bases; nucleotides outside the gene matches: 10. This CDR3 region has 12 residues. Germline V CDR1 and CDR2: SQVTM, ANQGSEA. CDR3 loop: CSGERGPGGYTF. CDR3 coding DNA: TGCAGCGGCGAAAGGGGGCCAGGCGGCTACACCTTC.

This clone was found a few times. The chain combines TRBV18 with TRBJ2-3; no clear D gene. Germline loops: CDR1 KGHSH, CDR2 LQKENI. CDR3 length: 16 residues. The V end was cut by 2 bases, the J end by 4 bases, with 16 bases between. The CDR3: CASSPKRVGEPDTQYF. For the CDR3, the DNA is TGTGCCAGCTCACCAAAACGAGTCGGAGAGCCAGATACGCAGTATTTT. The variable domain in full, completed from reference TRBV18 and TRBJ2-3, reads NAGVMQNPRHLVRRRGQEARLRCSPMKGHSHVYWYRQLPEEGLKFMVYLQKENIIDESGMPKERFSAEFPKEGPSILRIQQVVRGDSAAYFCASSPKRVGEPDTQYFGPGTRLTVL.

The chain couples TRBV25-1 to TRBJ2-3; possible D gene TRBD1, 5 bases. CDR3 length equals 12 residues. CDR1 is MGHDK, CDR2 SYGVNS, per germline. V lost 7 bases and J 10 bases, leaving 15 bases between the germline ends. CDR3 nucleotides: TGTGCCAGCAAGGGGTCGCAGCGTGCGCAGTATTTT. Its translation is CASKGSQRAQYF. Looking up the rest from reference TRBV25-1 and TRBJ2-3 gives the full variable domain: EADIYQTPRYLVIGTGKKITLECSQTMGHDKMYWYQQDPGMELHLIHYSYGVNSTEKGDLSSESTVSRIRTEHFPLTLESARPSHTSQYLCASKGSQRAQYFGPGTRLTVL.